This T cell receptor beta chain was obtained from a study of cytotoxic CD8 clonotypes in ibrutinib-treated CLL. Study-wide context: In all, more than 10 patients were relapsed/refractory, approximately 15 were treatment-naive and 17 to 18 were IGHV unmutated. Overall study findings and caveats: Sampling times, which were not matched between the groups, differed between sustained-remission patients and progressing patients. At progression, clonality fell back toward baseline after rising at ibrutinib response. Public clonotypes, an uncommon group, contracted or remained stable on treatment.

The CDR3 contains 14 residues. With 10 bases removed from V and 2 bases from J, the gap between germline ends came to 14 bases. The germline V gene encodes CDR1 SEHNR and CDR2 FQNEAQ (reference sequence). On this clone itself: Its antigen is not known.

The assay was immunoSEQ multiplex PCR, and TCRdb's table has in-frame clones only and misses some. Among 150,000 to 250,000 clones, 72% were seen once, and the ten largest hold over 10%. This rearrangement joins TRBV7-9 to TRBJ2-2; D remains ambiguous. This clonotype originated in a human donor with chronic lymphocytic leukemia. This specimen was PBMCs, taken after 24 months of ibrutinib treatment. CDR3 sequence: CATQGGPNTGELFF. CDR3 in DNA: TGTGCCACCCAAGGTGGACCCAACACCGGGGAGCTGTTTTTT.